One and the same sample provided the 3 T cell receptor beta chains below, sequenced in a study of beta chain features in type 1 diabetes. TCRB transcripts that were expressed got sequenced, as all of the isolated RNA had been reverse transcribed. Method: immunoSEQ multiplex PCR; TCRdb's copy keeps in-frame clones and lacks some. The table has 900,000 or so clones, about 17% seen once. The sequenced sample consisted of naive CD4+ T cells from blood. These receptors were collected from a woman between 18 and 30 years old in good health.

The V and J genes are TRBV10-3 and TRBJ2-7; perhaps D is TRBD1 or TRBD2 (5 bases each). The V end was cut by 6 bases, the J end by 5 bases, with 23 bases between. Germline V gene sequence: CDR1 ENHRY, CDR2 SYGVKD. CDR3 size: 16 residues. The chain's CDR3 is CAIRQIFNGTSNEQYF. The CDR3 DNA reads TGTGCCATCAGGCAAATCTTCAACGGGACCAGCAACGAGCAGTACTTC.

This clone occurred a few times. V gene TRBV6-1 combines with J gene TRBJ2-7; D is possibly TRBD1 (6 bases). V lost 6 bases to trimming and J lost 0 bases, with 15 bases between them. This CDR3 region has 15 residues. The germline V gene encodes CDR1 MNHNS and CDR2 SASEGT. For the CDR3, the DNA is TGTGCCAGCAGAGGGGACACCTCCAGCTCCTACGAGCAGTACTTC. This codes for CASRGDTSSSYEQYF.

The rearrangement joins TRBV9 to TRBJ2-6, with TRBD1 matching 8 bases. The CDR3 length is 16 residues. Trimming at V came to 5 bases and at J to 4 bases, leaving 8 bases not matched to a gene. The germline gives CDR1 SGDLS, CDR2 YYNGEE. CDR3 bases: TGTGCCAGCAGTAGCCGGACAGGGTCGGGGGCCAACGTCCTGACTTTC. Encoded protein: CASSSRTGSGANVLTF.